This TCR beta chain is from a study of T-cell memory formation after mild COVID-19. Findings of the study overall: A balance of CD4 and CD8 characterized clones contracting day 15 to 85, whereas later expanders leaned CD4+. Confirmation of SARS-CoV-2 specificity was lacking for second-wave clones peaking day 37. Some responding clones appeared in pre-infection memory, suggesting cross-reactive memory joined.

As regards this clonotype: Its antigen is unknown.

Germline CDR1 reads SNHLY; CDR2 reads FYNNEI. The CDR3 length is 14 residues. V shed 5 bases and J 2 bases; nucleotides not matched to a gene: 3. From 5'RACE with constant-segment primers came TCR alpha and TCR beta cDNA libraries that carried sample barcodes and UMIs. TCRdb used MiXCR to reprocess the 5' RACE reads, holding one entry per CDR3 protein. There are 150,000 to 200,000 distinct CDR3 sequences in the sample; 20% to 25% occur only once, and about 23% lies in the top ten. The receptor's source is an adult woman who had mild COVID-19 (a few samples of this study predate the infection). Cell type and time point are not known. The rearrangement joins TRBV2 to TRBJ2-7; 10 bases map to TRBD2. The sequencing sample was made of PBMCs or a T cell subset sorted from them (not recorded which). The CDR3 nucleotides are TGTGCCAGCAGTTATAGCGGGGGGACCTACGAGCAGTACTTC. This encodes CASSYSGGTYEQYF.